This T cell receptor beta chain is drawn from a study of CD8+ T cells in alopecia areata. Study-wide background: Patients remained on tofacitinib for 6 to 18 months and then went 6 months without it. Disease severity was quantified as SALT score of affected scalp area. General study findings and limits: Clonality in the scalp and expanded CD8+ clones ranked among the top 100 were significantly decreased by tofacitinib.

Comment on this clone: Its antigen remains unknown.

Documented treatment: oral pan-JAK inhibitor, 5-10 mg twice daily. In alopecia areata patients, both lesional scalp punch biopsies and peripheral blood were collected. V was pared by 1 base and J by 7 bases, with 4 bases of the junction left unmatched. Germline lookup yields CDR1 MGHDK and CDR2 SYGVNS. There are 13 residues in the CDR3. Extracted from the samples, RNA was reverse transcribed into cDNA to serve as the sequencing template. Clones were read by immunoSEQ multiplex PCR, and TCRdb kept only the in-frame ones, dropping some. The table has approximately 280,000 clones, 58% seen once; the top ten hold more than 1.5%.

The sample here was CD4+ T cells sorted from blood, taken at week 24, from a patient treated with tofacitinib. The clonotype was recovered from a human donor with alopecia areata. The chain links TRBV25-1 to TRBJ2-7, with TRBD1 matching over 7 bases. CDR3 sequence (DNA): TGTGCCAGCAGTGAATTTGAACAGGGGGAGCAGTACTTC. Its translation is CASSEFEQGEQYF.